Listed below are T cell receptor beta chains from one sample, sequenced in a study of blood T cells in healthy people across ages. From the 5' RACE reads, TCRdb called clonotypes with MiXCR, one entry per CDR3 protein. The sample yields some 670,000 distinct CDR3 sequences, under 65% seen once. Sequencing was carried out using blood. These receptors all come from a woman older than 75 in good health. Both conserved end residues are part of each CDR3. D genes are given only for firm matches. Rows may omit the clone size; those that give it use once, few, many or a size class.

D	size	V	J	CDR3	DNA
TRBD1	.	TRBV7-2	TRBJ2-5	CASSSTGGGQETQYF	TGTGCCAGCAGCAGCACAGGGGGTGGGCAAGAGACCCAGTACTTC
.	few	TRBV20-1	TRBJ1-2	CSARVPNREGYGYTF	TGCAGTGCTAGAGTCCCGAACAGGGAAGGCTATGGCTACACCTTC
.	.	TRBV27	TRBJ2-1	CASSLYPRGLYANEQFF	TGTGCCAGCAGTTTGTACCCGAGGGGACTGTATGCCAATGAGCAGTTCTTC
.	few	TRBV3-1	TRBJ2-2	CASSQGGNTGELFF	TGTGCCAGCAGCCAAGGAGGGAACACCGGGGAGCTGTTTTTT
TRBD1	once	TRBV5-6	TRBJ1-5	CASSRGTGYSNQPQHF	TGTGCCAGCAGCCGTGGGACAGGATATAGCAATCAGCCCCAGCATTTT
.	few	TRBV14	TRBJ2-7	CASSQSPVTLHNEQYF	TGTGCCAGCAGCCAGTCCCCGGTAACCCTACACAATGAGCAGTACTTC
.	.	TRBV21-1	TRBJ2-1	CASSKDILGISYNEQFF	TGTGCCAGCAGCAAAGATATTTTGGGAATCTCCTACAATGAGCAGTTCTTC
.	.	TRBV27	TRBJ1-2	CASSIDVVRVDGYTF	TGTGCCAGCAGCATAGATGTGGTCAGGGTGGATGGCTACACCTTC
TRBD2	many	TRBV20-1	TRBJ2-3	CSAGLARGADTQYF	TGCAGTGCTGGACTAGCGAGAGGGGCAGATACGCAGTATTTT
.	few	TRBV12-3/TRBV12-4	TRBJ2-1	CASSSPRSNEQFF	TGTGCCAGCAGTAGCCCTAGGTCCAATGAGCAGTTCTTC
TRBD1	many	TRBV14	TRBJ2-5	CASSDTGGRETQYF	TGTGCCAGCAGCGATACAGGGGGCCGGGAGACCCAGTACTTC
.	once	TRBV6-5	TRBJ2-1	CASRGRLNEQFF	TGTGCCAGCAGGGGTCGATTAAATGAGCAGTTCTTC
.	.	TRBV2	TRBJ2-5	CASRRETGGPETQYF	TGTGCCAGCAGGCGGGAGACTGGGGGGCCAGAGACCCAGTACTTC
TRBD2	few	TRBV5-1	TRBJ2-7	CASSYLAGGTYEQYF	TGCGCCAGCAGCTACTTAGCGGGAGGTACCTACGAGCAGTACTTC
.	many	TRBV12-3/TRBV12-4	TRBJ2-3	CASSLQGGGNTDTQYF	TGTGCCAGCAGTCTACAGGGAGGGGGCAACACAGATACGCAGTATTTT
TRBD2	.	TRBV10-3	TRBJ2-1	CAISESTSGRGGNEQFF	TGTGCCATCAGTGAGTCTACTAGCGGTAGGGGTGGCAATGAGCAGTTCTTC
.	.	TRBV9	TRBJ2-3	CASSAFYRASTDTQYF	TGTGCCAGCAGCGCCTTCTACAGGGCAAGCACAGATACGCAGTATTTT
.	many	TRBV6-5	TRBJ2-5	CASSRRLQETQYF	TGTGCCAGCAGCAGACGGCTACAAGAGACCCAGTACTTC
.	many	TRBV12-3/TRBV12-4	TRBJ1-6	CASRTGLNSPLHF	TGTGCCAGCAGGACCGGCCTTAATTCACCCCTCCACTTT
.	many	TRBV5-1	TRBJ2-3	CASSLIPGDTQYF	TGCGCCAGCAGCTTGATCCCCGGGGATACGCAGTATTTT
.	few	TRBV7-2	TRBJ2-3	CASSLGPDTDTQYF	TGTGCCAGCAGCTTGGGACCCGACACAGATACGCAGTATTTT
TRBD2	many	TRBV27	TRBJ2-7	CASTAGGLMNEQYF	TGTGCCAGCACGGCGGGAGGCCTTATGAACGAGCAGTACTTC
TRBD2	.	TRBV7-3	TRBJ2-3	CASSASTSGGAIGTDTQYF	TGTGCCAGCAGCGCCTCGACTAGCGGGGGGGCTATTGGGACAGATACGCAGTATTTT
.	.	TRBV29-1	TRBJ1-2	CSVVDGGRYGYTF	TGCAGCGTCGTAGACGGGGGGCGCTATGGCTACACCTTC
TRBD1	once	TRBV2	TRBJ2-7	CASSEVGSGQAHYEQYF	TGTGCCAGCAGTGAAGTGGGCTCCGGACAGGCCCACTACGAGCAGTACTTC
.	.	TRBV29-1	TRBJ2-2	CSVVGANTGELFF	TGCAGCGTTGTTGGAGCGAACACCGGGGAGCTGTTTTTT
TRBD2	.	TRBV20-1	TRBJ2-7	CSAAGLAGVNEQYF	TGCAGTGCGGCAGGACTAGCGGGGGTCAACGAGCAGTACTTC
TRBD1	many	TRBV27	TRBJ2-7	CASTGTGDFRGYEQYF	TGTGCCAGCACCGGGACAGGGGACTTTAGAGGCTACGAGCAGTACTTC
.	few	TRBV5-1	TRBJ1-1	CASSMVDSLNTEAFF	TGCGCCAGCAGTATGGTCGACAGTTTGAACACTGAAGCTTTCTTT
TRBD1	few	TRBV20-1	TRBJ2-2	CSAREGTGNGELFF	TGCAGTGCTAGAGAAGGGACAGGGAACGGGGAGCTGTTTTTT
.	.	TRBV27	TRBJ1-1	CASKDGGWRRAFF	TGTGCCAGCAAGGATGGCGGGTGGAGGCGAGCTTTCTTT
.	.	TRBV28	TRBJ2-1	CASRPSLRDSHEQFF	TGTGCCAGCCGACCCTCATTGAGGGATTCCCATGAGCAGTTCTTC